These T cell receptor beta chains were read from a single sample in a study of blood T cell repertoires in COVID-19. The table came from immunoSEQ multiplex PCR; TCRdb's copy has only in-frame clones and leaves some out. The sample has roughly 200,000 clones, approximately 79% seen once. Sequenced: peripheral blood. The origin of the receptors is a man aged 45-60 years who had recovered from COVID-19. The CDR3 runs from the conserved cysteine through the conserved F or W. The D gene is left open where the match is weak. Size is stated for part of the rows, as once, few or many counts, or as a class when the clone is expanded.

NA	few	TRBV7-8	TRBJ2-7	CASIVRGSSSEQYF	TGTGCCAGCATCGTAAGGGGTTCCTCATCAGAGCAGTACTTC
NA	NA	TRBV24-1	TRBJ2-3	CATSDTDPGVDTQYF	TGTGCCACCAGTGATACGGATCCAGGGGTAGATACGCAGTATTTT
NA	NA	TRBV4-1	TRBJ1-1	CASSQDRTAEAFF	TGCGCCAGCAGCCAAGATCGGACAGCTGAAGCTTTCTTT
NA	NA	TRBV30	TRBJ2-7	CAWWSGGPYEQYF	TGTGCCTGGTGGTCCGGGGGGCCCTACGAGCAGTACTTC
NA	NA	TRBV19	TRBJ1-2	CASSRAGLMTGGTYTF	TGTGCCAGTAGCCGAGCCGGTCTAATGACGGGAGGGACCTACACCTTC
TRBD1	NA	TRBV30	TRBJ1-2	CAWRRDRVFSNYGYTF	TGTGCCTGGAGGCGGGACAGAGTTTTCTCTAACTATGGCTACACCTTC
NA	NA	TRBV5-1	TRBJ2-7	CASSLETVGYEQYF	TGCGCCAGCAGCTTGGAGACAGTCGGCTACGAGCAGTACTTC
NA	NA	TRBV27	TRBJ2-3	CASSLKLAPVSTDTQYF	TGTGCCAGCAGTTTAAAATTGGCTCCAGTTAGCACAGATACGCAGTATTTT
NA	NA	TRBV2	TRBJ1-3	CASRQETSGNTIYF	TGTGCCAGCCGCCAGGAAACTTCTGGAAACACCATATATTTT
TRBD2	NA	TRBV3-1/TRBV3-2	TRBJ2-5	CASDVAGGPETQYF	TGTGCCAGCGACGTAGCGGGAGGGCCGGAGACCCAGTACTTC
NA	few	TRBV5-5	TRBJ2-1	CASSLTGFHHEQFF	TGTGCCAGCAGCTTGACAGGTTTCCATCATGAGCAGTTCTTC
NA	NA	TRBV7-2	TRBJ2-7	CASSLVAGSYEQYF	TGTGCCAGCAGCTTAGTCGCAGGCTCCTACGAGCAGTACTTC
NA	NA	TRBV5-6	TRBJ1-4	CASSLGGEKLFF	TGTGCCAGCAGCTTGGGCGGCGAAAAACTGTTTTTT
NA	NA	TRBV5-1	TRBJ1-5	CASSLSTGNQPQHF	TGCGCCAGCAGCTTGTCTACGGGGAATCAGCCCCAGCATTTT
TRBD1	few	TRBV5-1	TRBJ2-3	CASSTGTGLGTDTQYF	TGCGCCAGCAGCACCGGGACAGGGTTAGGCACAGATACGCAGTATTTT
NA	few	TRBV10-1	TRBJ1-1	CASSDRRRAMNTEAFF	TGCGCCAGCAGTGACCGAAGGAGAGCCATGAACACTGAAGCTTTCTTT
NA	NA	TRBV7-6	TRBJ2-1	CASSFRAAGSKQFF	TGTGCCAGCAGCTTTAGAGCCGCGGGTAGTAAGCAGTTCTTC
NA	NA	TRBV19	TRBJ2-6	CASSPGVAASGANVLTF	TGTGCCAGTAGTCCCGGAGTCGCAGCCTCTGGGGCCAACGTCCTGACTTTC
TRBD2	NA	TRBV4-1	TRBJ2-7	CASSQEGSAGGSYEQYF	TGCGCCAGCAGCCAAGAAGGCTCGGCGGGAGGTTCCTACGAGCAGTACTTC
NA	NA	TRBV19	TRBJ2-3	CASSIESDTQYF	TGTGCCAGTAGTATCGAGTCAGATACGCAGTATTTT